Presented here are 14 T cell receptor beta chains from one specimen sequenced in a study of untreated major depressive disorder (dated by TCRdb to 2016 to 2019). Library preparation used the immunoSEQ multiplex PCR assay. TCRdb retrieved this table from immuneACCESS and kept in-frame rearrangements only. Not all clones are present; in checked studies, unresolved V genes account for under half, and no reason is known for the remainder. The sample records 15,000 to 20,000 clones, roughly 84% of which are singletons. The ten largest clones take up 0.65% to 1% of the sample. The sample consisted of CD4+ T cells from PBMCs. These receptors all come from a woman under 40 in good health.

The sample holds one count of this clone. The rearrangement joins TRBV28 to TRBJ2-7; unclear D gene. The germline V and J ends were trimmed by 9 bases and 1 base, with 16 bases remaining between them. Germline lookup yields CDR1 MDHEN and CDR2 SYDVKM. This CDR3 spans 14 amino acids. The CDR3 DNA reads as TGTGCCAGTAACGGGTGGACCCTGTCCTACGAGCAGTACTTC. Its protein product is CASNGWTLSYEQYF.

The rearrangement joins TRBV18 to TRBJ2-3; 8 bases are shared with TRBD2. V lost 3 bases and J lost 0; bases outside the gene matches: 8. Germline V gene sequence: CDR1 KGHSH, CDR2 LQKENI. The length of the CDR3 is 17 residues. The CDR3 spells CASSPYTSGGSTDTQYF. Written as DNA, the CDR3 is TGTGCCAGCTCACCTTATACTAGCGGAGGAAGCACAGATACGCAGTATTTT.

As DNA, the CDR3 is TGTGCCAGTAGTATAGGGGGGGCGGTGTCAATCTACGAGCAGTACTTC. Protein product: CASSIGGAVSIYEQYF. The V call is TRBV19, the J call TRBJ2-7, with D perhaps TRBD1 or TRBD2 (6 bases each). This CDR3 is 16 amino acids long. The V and J ends lost 1 base and 3 bases respectively, with 16 bases between them. Germline CDR1 reads LNHDA; CDR2 reads SQIVND (reference sequence). Variable domain in full (rest from reference TRBV19 and TRBJ2-7): DGGITQSPKYLFRKEGQNVTLSCEQNLNHDAMYWYRQDPGQGLRLIYYSQIVNDFQKGDIAEGYSVSREKKESFPLTVTSAQKNPTAFYLCASSIGGAVSIYEQYFGPGTRLTVT.

V is TRBV6-5 and J is TRBJ2-1; TRBD2 agrees at 10 bases. J was trimmed by 6 bases and V by 2 bases; bases with no gene match: 4. This CDR3 spans 15 amino acids. Germline V gene lookup returns CDR1 MNHEY and CDR2 SVGAGI. The CDR3 DNA follows: TGTGCCAGCAGTTACCAAACTAGCGGGGTCAATGAGCAGTTCTTC. It yields the protein CASSYQTSGVNEQFF.

The chain employs TRBV5-4 and TRBJ2-5; 9 nucleotides agree with TRBD1. The V gene end was trimmed by 5 bases and the J gene end by 9 bases; junction bases not matched to a gene: 14. CDR3 length equals 15 residues. Germline lookup yields CDR1 SGHNT and CDR2 YYREEE (reference sequence). The CDR3 here is CASRTGTGPVEAQYF. CDR3 nucleotides: TGTGCCAGCAGGACCGGGACAGGGCCCGTTGAGGCCCAGTACTTC. The full variable domain, in which reference TRBV5-4 and TRBJ2-5 provide the parts outside the CDR3, is ETGVTQSPTHLIKTRGQQVTLRCSSQSGHNTVSWYQQALGQGPQFIFQYYREEENGRGNFPPRFSGLQFPNYSSELNVNALELDDSALYLCASRTGTGPVEAQYFGPGTRLLVL.

The chain uses TRBV10-3 and TRBJ1-1; TRBD1 is a possible D gene (6 bases). The length of the CDR3 is 15 residues. From germline, CDR1 is ENHRY and CDR2 SYGVKD. Trimming took 3 bases from V and 1 from J, leaving 12 bases between them. CDR3 nucleotide sequence: TGTGCCATCAGTGACCGCGACAGGAAGAACACTGAAGCTTTCTTT. Its protein is CAISDRDRKNTEAFF.

This sequence joins TRBV19 and TRBJ2-1, with TRBD1 matching 8 bases. This CDR3 is built from 14 residues. The J segment lost 0 bases and the V segment lost 10 bases, leaving 5 bases of the junction unmatched. Germline lookup yields CDR1 LNHDA and CDR2 SQIVND (reference sequence). CDR3 in DNA: TGTGCCACTCGACAGGGGAACTCCTACAATGAGCAGTTCTTC. Protein: CATRQGNSYNEQFF.

This chain joins TRBV2 and TRBJ2-1; a weak D match, TRBD2 (5 bases). The V gene lost 7 bases and the J gene lost 5 bases, with 15 bases spanning the gap. In germline, CDR1 is SNHLY, CDR2 FYNNEI. This CDR3 is 14 amino acids long. CDR3 DNA sequence: TGTGCCAGCATTTCGCTAGCCGGGCACAATGAGCAGTTCTTC. Amino acid sequence: CASISLAGHNEQFF.

The V gene is TRBV6-5, the J gene TRBJ2-1; 8 nucleotides agree with TRBD1. In germline, CDR1 is MNHEY, CDR2 SVGAGI. The CDR3 runs 15 residues. J was trimmed by 4 bases and V by 7 bases; bases with no gene match: 9. CDR3: CASNSPGGPYNEQFF. The DNA of the CDR3 is TGTGCCAGCAACTCCCCAGGGGGCCCTTACAATGAGCAGTTCTTC.

The genes are TRBV18 and TRBJ1-2; D ambiguous. Trimming cost V 0 bases and J 5 bases, with 10 bases left between them. The CDR3 extends over 14 amino acids. The germline CDR1 and CDR2 sequences are KGHSH and LQKENI. DNA of the CDR3: TGTGCCAGCTCACCACCGACGGAAAGTTATGGCTACACCTTC. Residues: CASSPPTESYGYTF.

The V and J genes are TRBV29-1 and TRBJ2-3, with unresolved D. Per germline, CDR1 SQVTM and CDR2 ANQGSEA. This CDR3 has 14 residues. The V and J ends lost 6 bases and 1 base respectively, with 14 bases between them. CDR3 in amino acids: CSVVDLSGTDTQYF. In DNA, the CDR3 is TGCAGCGTCGTTGACTTATCAGGCACAGATACGCAGTATTTT.

V gene TRBV4-3 combines with J gene TRBJ2-1; 8 positions agree with TRBD2. Germline lookup yields CDR1 LGHNA and CDR2 YSLEER. The CDR3 covers 16 residues. After removal of 1 base from V and 10 bases from J, the junction contained 12 bases not matched to a gene. As DNA, the CDR3 is TGCGCCAGCAGCCAAGCTGGGGGACTAGGCTCAGGGGAGCAGTTCTTC. Translated, it gives CASSQAGGLGSGEQFF.

This chain uses TRBV7-3 with TRBJ2-1; no definite D call. Germline CDR1 and CDR2: SGHTA and FQGTGA. The CDR3 length is 15 residues. Trimming cost V 5 bases and J 0 bases, with 11 bases left between them. The CDR3 is CASSPQLSSYNEQFF. In nucleotides, the CDR3 is TGTGCCAGCAGCCCACAGCTGAGCTCCTACAATGAGCAGTTCTTC. The complete variable domain, with remaining parts taken from reference TRBV7-3 and TRBJ2-1, reads GAGVSQTPSNKVTEKGKYVELRCDPISGHTALYWYRQSLGQGPEFLIYFQGTGAADDSGLPNDRFFAVRPEGSVSTLKIQRTERGDSAVYLCASSPQLSSYNEQFFGPGTRLTVL.

The chain links TRBV7-3 to TRBJ2-2; no clear D gene. The CDR3 contains 15 residues. Between the trimmed V and J ends, which lost 1 base and 4 bases, there was a span of 10 bases. The germline CDR1 and CDR2 sequences are SGHTA and FQGTGA. As DNA, the CDR3 is TGTGCCAGCAGCTTAAGTGGGATAGGCACCGGGGAGCTGTTTTTT. Protein: CASSLSGIGTGELFF.